This T cell receptor beta chain is from a study of Ad26.COV2.S vaccination and SARS-CoV-2 variants. Assay used: immunoSEQ multiplex PCR; TCRdb lists only in-frame clones, some missing. The sample lists 400,000 to 450,000 clones; 80% to 95% were seen once. Treatment noted: 19 received Ad26.COV2.S at low or high dose, single or two shots; several received placebo; per-sample allocation not given. On day 63 after the first injection, vaccine and placebo recipients gave samples. The vaccine antigen was prefusion-stabilized Wuhan SARS-CoV-2 spike. Sequences were derived from peripheral blood, sampled in a trial of Ad26.COV2.S vaccine versus placebo. The clonotype comes from a person between 18 and 65 years old who received the Ad26.COV2.S COVID-19 vaccine or a placebo.

CDR3 in DNA: TGTGCCACACAGGGAATAGCGGAGACCCAGTACTTC. Translated, it gives CATQGIAETQYF. The chain joins TRBV10-3 to TRBJ2-5, with D perhaps TRBD1 (6 bases). Germline CDR1 reads ENHRY; CDR2 reads SYGVKD. The ends were cut back, 10 bases at V and 5 bases at J, with 14 bases in the middle. There are 12 residues in the CDR3.